A single sample gave rise to the 28 T cell receptor beta chains below, sequenced in a study of human T cells and chemical hapten exposure. As for time point: patch test 3, about 24 weeks after DPC sensitization. Treatment noted: therapeutic diphenylcyclopropenone sensitization with weekly scalp DPC. TCRdb used MiXCR to reprocess the RACE reads, holding one entry per CDR3 protein. The sample has 70,000 to 90,000 distinct CDR3 sequences, about a tenth seen once; the top ten hold about 3.5%. Sequencing used whole blood, obtained in connection with sensitization to the hapten diphenylcyclopropenone (DPC). The receptors derive from a woman aged 45 to 65 with alopecia areata. Some clones in this sample may be carry-over from other donors' samples.

This clonotype was recorded many times. The chain employs TRBV20-1 and TRBJ2-5; 13 nucleotides match TRBD2. Germline V CDR1 and CDR2: DFQATT, SNEGSKA (reference sequence). The CDR3 loop spans 13 amino acids. With V trimmed by 4 bases and J by 9 bases, 5 bases remained unmatched. CDR3 residues: CSATMGLAGSQYF. CDR3 DNA sequence: TGCAGTGCTACAATGGGACTAGCGGGATCCCAGTACTTC.

This clonotype was seen many times. The chain uses TRBV5-1 and TRBJ2-7, with unresolved D. V lost 0 bases and J 1 base, leaving 8 bases between the germline ends. CDR1 and CDR2 from the germline V gene are SGHRS and YFSETQ. The CDR3 is made up of 14 amino acids. As DNA, the CDR3 is TGCGCCAGCAGCTTGGGTTCCTTGTCCTACGAGCAGTACTTC. This translates into CASSLGSLSYEQYF.

A note on this clonotype: A much more abundant neighbour one base away suggests this may be a read error. The chain carries TRBV11-2 and TRBJ2-3; the D is unclear. Per the germline V gene, CDR1 is SGHAT and CDR2 is FQNNGV. This CDR3 is 14 amino acids long. Trimming took 1 base from V and 3 from J, leaving 8 bases between them. As DNA, the CDR3 is TGTGCCAGCAGCTTAGCTGTGGTGACAGATACGCAGTATTTT. Translated, it gives CASSLAVVTDTQYF.

This clonotype was seen at least ten times. V is TRBV11-2 and J is TRBJ2-7; 7 bases match TRBD1. The germline gives CDR1 SGHAT, CDR2 FQNNGV. The V segment lost 5 bases and the J segment 0 bases; nucleotides outside the gene matches: 16. This CDR3 spans 18 amino acids. The CDR3 here is CASSQWDSPETSSYEQYF. The CDR3 coding sequence is TGTGCCAGCAGCCAATGGGACAGCCCCGAAACAAGCTCCTACGAGCAGTACTTC.

The V and J genes are TRBV6-6 and TRBJ1-6, with D perhaps matching TRBD1 (5 bases). V lost 0 bases to trimming and J lost 9 bases, with 9 bases between them. The CDR3 sequence is 14 residues long. In germline, CDR1 is MNHNY, CDR2 SVGAGI (reference sequence). DNA of the CDR3: TGTGCCAGCAGTTACTCGGGGGAGGCTTCACCCCTCCACTTT. It yields the protein CASSYSGEASPLHF.

This clonotype was observed at least ten times. V usage is TRBV7-8 and J usage is TRBJ2-1; D uncertain. This CDR3 region has 14 residues. Germline V CDR1 and CDR2: SGHVS, FQNEAQ. Trimming removed 1 base from V and 0 bases from J, with 4 bases in between. CDR3: CASSLGSSYNEQFF. CDR3 bases: TGTGCCAGCAGCTTAGGAAGCTCCTACAATGAGCAGTTCTTC.

In its sample, this clonotype ranks as medium-sized. V and J are TRBV7-3 and TRBJ2-1; maybe TRBD1 (7 bases). The V gene's germline CDR1 is SGHTA and CDR2 FQGTGA. CDR3 length equals 15 residues. Between the trimmed V and J ends, which lost 2 bases and 2 bases, there was a span of 10 bases. Here the CDR3 reads CASSLQGGTYNEQFF. CDR3 nucleotides: TGTGCCAGCAGCTTACAGGGGGGAACCTACAATGAGCAGTTCTTC.

This clonotype was counted many times. The J gene is TRBJ2-4, the V gene TRBV10-3, with TRBD1 matching over 11 bases. The CDR3 runs 14 residues. V dropped 5 bases and J dropped 6; count of bases not matched to a gene: 3. CDR1 and CDR2 (germline): ENHRY, SYGVKD. The CDR3 protein is CAISTGTGGNIQYF. CDR3 nucleotides: TGTGCCATCAGTACCGGGACAGGGGGAAACATTCAGTACTTC.

There are a few counts of this clonotype. The chain carries TRBV29-1 and TRBJ2-1, with TRBD2 identical over 8 bases. Germline V CDR1 and CDR2: SQVTM, ANQGSEA. V lost 5 bases and J lost 0; bases outside the gene matches: 6. This CDR3 spans 15 amino acids. In nucleotides, the CDR3 is TGCAGCGTTCGGGGTAGCGGGAACTCCTACAATGAGCAGTTCTTC. This encodes CSVRGSGNSYNEQFF.

As to this clonotype: Sequence at one end of the junction differs from germline and may be a read error. The chain couples TRBV3-1 to TRBJ2-1; D is unclear. This CDR3 contains 16 residues. Germline V CDR1 and CDR2: LGHDT, YNNKEL (reference sequence). The CDR3 DNA reads TGTGTCAGCAGCCAAGATCGTCAGAACTCCTACAATGAGCAGTTCTTC. The encoded protein is CVSSQDRQNSYNEQFF.

This clonotype has a handful of counts. The chain recombines TRBV7-2 with TRBJ2-1; 8 bases are a match to TRBD2. Germline V gene lookup returns CDR1 SGHTA and CDR2 FQGNSA. CDR3 size: 15 residues. V shed 0 bases and J 5 bases; nucleotides not matched to a gene: 3. This chain's CDR3 is CASSLAGLAHNEQFF. The DNA of the CDR3 is TGTGCCAGCAGCTTAGCAGGACTAGCCCACAATGAGCAGTTCTTC.

This clonotype has a count of ten or more. The chain carries TRBV10-2 and TRBJ2-1, with D perhaps matching TRBD2 (6 bases). V dropped 4 bases and J dropped 4 bases, with 8 bases sitting between them. The CDR3 is 13 residues long. CDR1 WSHSY and CDR2 SAAADI come from the germline V gene. The CDR3 DNA reads TGCGCCAGCAGTGTTGGGAGGTACAATGAGCAGTTCTTC. This gives the protein CASSVGRYNEQFF.

This clonotype occurred many times. The chain joins TRBV11-2 to TRBJ2-1; 12 nucleotides agree with TRBD2. Germline V gene data show CDR1 as SGHAT and CDR2 as FQNNGV. V was clipped by 5 bases and J by 6 bases; unmatched bases: 8. CDR3 length equals 16 residues. For the CDR3, the DNA is TGTGCCAGCAGCACCCGGACTAGCGGGACGGGCAATGAGCAGTTCTTC. Its protein product is CASSTRTSGTGNEQFF.

The chain uses TRBV2 and TRBJ1-3; possible D gene TRBD1, 5 bases. Germline CDR1 is SNHLY and CDR2 is FYNNEI. The CDR3 covers 14 residues. The V gene lost 10 bases and the J gene lost 0 bases, with 13 bases spanning the gap. The CDR3 region is CAIGTLVSGNTIYF. The CDR3 DNA follows: TGTGCCATCGGGACCTTAGTCTCTGGAAACACCATATATTTT.

J is TRBJ1-5 and V is TRBV2, with D possibly being TRBD1 (6 bases). CDR3 length: 16 amino acids. The ends were cut back, 6 bases at V and 9 bases at J, with 24 bases in the middle. Germline V lookup: CDR1 SNHLY, CDR2 FYNNEI. As DNA, the CDR3 is TGTGCCAGCAGCAGCCGTGTTGGGGGGGCGATTATGCCCCAGCATTTT. Amino acids: CASSSRVGGAIMPQHF.

There are a few counts of this clonotype. This rearrangement joins TRBV2 to TRBJ2-3; D remains ambiguous. This CDR3 region has 13 residues. CDR1 and CDR2 from the germline V gene are SNHLY and FYNNEI. Trimming removed 7 bases from V and 3 bases from J, with 11 bases in between. Here the CDR3 reads CASKGQSTDTQYF. Written as DNA, the CDR3 is TGTGCCAGCAAGGGCCAGAGTACAGATACGCAGTATTTT.

This clonotype was detected ten times or more. The rearrangement joins TRBV9 to TRBJ2-6; D possibly corresponds to TRBD1 (6 bases). V shed 2 bases and J shed 0 bases, with 9 bases lying between them. Germline V gene sequence: CDR1 SGDLS, CDR2 YYNGEE. The CDR3 sequence is 16 residues long. Here the CDR3 DNA reads TGTGCCAGCAGCGTTACGGACAGCTCTGGGGCCAACGTCCTGACTTTC. Its protein is CASSVTDSSGANVLTF.

This clonotype occurred many times. The rearrangement uses TRBV6-1 and TRBJ1-2; 7 positions agree with TRBD1. CDR1 MNHNS and CDR2 SASEGT come from the germline V gene. Trimming cost V 7 bases and J 0 bases; bases outside gene matches: 8. There are 15 residues in the CDR3. CDR3 in amino acids: CASILTGPANYGYTF. Here the CDR3 DNA reads TGTGCCAGCATTCTGACAGGGCCAGCTAACTATGGCTACACCTTC.

This clonotype was observed at least ten times. This sequence joins TRBV6-1 and TRBJ1-1; no firm D call. The CDR3 has 13 amino acids. Germline CDR1 is MNHNS and CDR2 is SASEGT. Between the trimmed V and J ends, which lost 7 bases and 3 bases, there was a span of 12 bases. CDR3 loop: CASTSGEYTEAFF. The CDR3, as DNA: TGTGCCAGCACCTCCGGGGAGTACACTGAAGCTTTCTTT.

A few counts support this clonotype. The chain is built from TRBV30 and TRBJ2-2; 10 positions agree with TRBD2. CDR3 length: 16 amino acids. Trimming removed 0 bases from V and 6 bases from J; junction bases left unmatched: 7. Germline-derived CDR1 and CDR2 are GTSNPN and SVGIG (reference sequence). CDR3 bases: TGTGCCTGGAGTGTCTCCCTAGCGGGAGTTTCCGGGGAGCTGTTTTTT. It codes for CAWSVSLAGVSGELFF.

This clonotype was counted ten times or more. This chain links TRBV7-9 with TRBJ2-1; weak D call: TRBD2 (6 bases). The CDR3 has 15 residues. V lost 4 bases, J lost 9 bases, and 19 bases lay in between. Germline CDR1 SEHNR, CDR2 FQNEAQ (reference sequence). The CDR3 spells CASSSTPAGAGEQFF. The CDR3 DNA reads as TGTGCCAGCAGCTCCACCCCCGCTGGAGCGGGTGAGCAGTTCTTC.

This clonotype has a count of ten or more. The DNA of the CDR3 is TGCAGTGCGCGGACTAGCGGGATAGGCAATGAGCAGTTCTTC. This codes for CSARTSGIGNEQFF. V and J are TRBV20-1 and TRBJ2-1; 12 bases map to TRBD2. J gave up 6 bases and V 6 bases, and 6 bases lay outside the gene matches. CDR1 and CDR2 from the germline V gene are DFQATT and SNEGSKA (reference sequence). The CDR3 has 14 residues.

With respect to this clonotype: Because the CDR3 is missing its conserved closing phenylalanine or tryptophan, this is likely a read error. The chain uses TRBV3-1 and TRBJ2-1; D may be TRBD2 (5 bases). Germline V gene data show CDR1 as LGHDT and CDR2 as YNNKEL (reference sequence). CDR3 length equals 14 residues. The V gene lost 1 base and the J gene lost 3 bases, with 7 bases spanning the gap. The CDR3 spells CASSQGGSYNEQFL. CDR3 nucleotides: TGTGCCAGCAGCCAAGGTGGGAGCTACAATGAGCAGTTCCTC.

In this sample, this clonotype turned up a few times. The gene calls are TRBV28 and TRBJ2-2; D may be TRBD1 (5 bases). Germline V CDR1 and CDR2: MDHEN, SYDVKM. The CDR3 runs to 15 residues. V lost 5 bases and J lost 3, with 13 bases in between. In nucleotides, the CDR3 is TGTGCCAGCAGTCCCGTTAAGGGGTACACCGGGGAGCTGTTTTTT. Translation: CASSPVKGYTGELFF.

This chain uses TRBV27 with TRBJ2-3; 13 bases fit TRBD2. This CDR3 region has 15 residues. Germline V gene sequence: CDR1 MNHEY, CDR2 SMNVEV (reference sequence). V dropped 10 bases and J dropped 2; count of bases not matched to a gene: 6. The CDR3 is CATRTSGRLTDTQYF. DNA for the CDR3: TGTGCCACAAGGACTAGCGGGAGACTCACAGATACGCAGTATTTT.

This clonotype was seen a few times. V is TRBV27 and J is TRBJ1-1; tentative D call: TRBD1 (5 bases). The CDR3 has 17 amino acids. V lost 4 bases and J 2 bases, leaving 20 bases between the germline ends. CDR1 is MNHEY and CDR2 is SMNVEV in the germline V gene (reference sequence). CDR3 region: CASSSPSVRGVNTEAFF. DNA of the CDR3: TGTGCCAGCAGTTCCCCGTCTGTCCGGGGGGTAAACACTGAAGCTTTCTTT.

There are many counts of this clonotype. V and J are TRBV18 and TRBJ1-1, with D unresolved. Germline values: CDR1 KGHSH, CDR2 LQKENI. The CDR3 runs to 13 residues. V dropped 3 bases and J dropped 3 bases, with 8 bases sitting between them. The CDR3 loop is CASSPARDTEAFF. The CDR3 coding sequence is TGTGCCAGCTCACCTGCCCGGGACACTGAAGCTTTCTTT.

V usage is TRBV18 and J usage is TRBJ2-7; unclear D gene. The length of the CDR3 is 12 residues. The germline V gene has CDR1 KGHSH and CDR2 LQKENI. Trimming cost V 6 bases and J 0 bases, with 6 bases left between them. The CDR3 region is CASSPLSYEQYF. The CDR3 DNA sequence: TGTGCCAGCTCGCCCCTCTCCTACGAGCAGTACTTC.